This TCR beta chain was recorded in a study of blood T cells in healthy people across ages (dated by TCRdb to the mid-2010s). For the study in its entirety: Template switching captured roughly one uniquely barcoded TCR beta cDNA molecule per two T cells in model experiments. To track age-related changes in TCR beta repertoire diversity, the study relied on deep sequencing normalized with unique cDNA molecular identifiers. Donors were grouped into four age groups: young (average about 15 years), middle-aged (under 40), aged (around 66) and long-lived (just over 80). Using the same blood draw, the study looked at two additional independent replicas of 1 million unique cDNA reads for two donors, one aged 18 to 29 and the other aged 80 or older.

Broader findings and caveats from the paper: Because donor CMV infection status was unknown, age-related changes in expanded clonotypes were potentially confounded. Total diversity estimates from one million sequenced T cells were considered lower bounds and underestimates. Observed TCR beta diversity per million T cells fell roughly linearly with age, and a significant reduction was already apparent by age around 44. Since profiling was done on bulk unsorted PBMCs, naive and antigen-experienced compartments could not be conclusively compared. The percentage of naive T cells measured by flow cytometry correlated strongly with observed TCR beta diversity. Compared with the aged group, the long-lived group had more naive CD4+ T cells, fewer expanded clones and increased TCR diversity, a pattern suggesting age selection.

The library was obtained by 5' RACE. The sample was run on an Illumina HiSeq 2500. The second PCR ran for roughly 6 to 11 cycles and used a J-beta primer mix along with a sample-barcoded 5' primer. Each TCR beta cDNA molecule received a unique molecular identifier from a template-switch 5' adaptor carrying 12 random nucleotides. Each sample yielded at least 2.5 million CDR3-containing paired-end reads. First-strand cDNA was synthesized from all RNA with the Mint cDNA synthesis kit, primed by a TRBC-specific oligonucleotide. Following uracil-DNA glycosylase treatment, all cDNA underwent a first 18-cycle PCR with the universal primers M1SS and BC2_uni_R. In the paper's pipeline: Each sample was normalized by randomly selecting 1 million high-quality reads, each carrying a distinct molecular identifier. Instead of being binned into consensus sequences, reads with shared molecular identifiers were discarded. MiTCR, set to a Q25 quality threshold and the strictest error-elimination algorithm, was used for CDR3 identification, clonotype clustering and error correction. A nonparametric unseen species model with Euler transformation was used to estimate a lower bound on total TCR beta diversity. Using fastp at Q25 and MiXCR, TCRdb reprocessed the public reads and kept productive beta chains. Under each unique CDR3 protein, matching rows form one entry showing the most common genes and DNA. What appears here as the V and J calls and clone size reflects TCRdb's work, not the paper's. A total of hundreds of thousands of distinct CDR3 sequences appear in this sample, roughly 25% of them only once. The ten largest clones represent 8% to 10% of the sample.

Cut back by 7 bases and 13 bases, the V and J ends lie 16 bases apart. The germline V gene encodes CDR1 LNHDA and CDR2 SQIVND (reference sequence). Taken from cysteine to phenylalanine, the CDR3 has 12 residues. Solely the CDR3 DNA is kept, with 36 bases framed from the first base. This clonotype was found a few times. There is no known antigen for this receptor. No much larger clonotype is one base removed from it; base qualities were not supplied. The roughly 39 donors, aged roughly 6 to 100 years, were systemically healthy Caucasian individuals from Russia. Approximately 11 milliliters of peripheral blood were drawn from each donor into EDTA-treated Vacutainer tubes. Ficoll-Paque density-gradient centrifugation was used to isolate PBMCs, with at least 6.5 million per sample. Trizol reagent was used to extract total RNA from PBMCs, with at least 6 micrograms per sample. For every donor, flow cytometry on a PBMC aliquot measured the percentage of naive CD45RAhigh/CD27high T cells.

The sample was also reused in another study, on T cells of mothers and their children. In that second paper, the authors write: Nine systemically healthy Caucasian individuals, comprising three mothers and their six children, were included as donors. cDNA synthesis consumed the entire amount of extracted RNA, loaded at approximately 1.6 ug RNA in each 15 ul reaction. In the second PCR, the M1S primer introduced both the sample barcodes and 2-4 random nucleotides. Each mother yielded over 9 million TCR beta CDR3 reads and each child 2.5 million to 3 million reads. TCR recombination output is similarly shaped by thymic selection in related and unrelated pairs, with a minor effect exerted by inherited differences. Normalized repertoire overlap in related mother-child pairs was always slightly higher than in unrelated mother-child pairs, but the difference was never significant. Persistent microchimeric T cell clones were not detected, at a sensitivity of about 100 clones per million clonotypes. The study used deep NGS to compare TCR beta repertoires of mothers and children, seeking features distinguishing related mother-child pairs from unrelated individuals. Mothers averaged roughly 40 +/- 4 years of age and children averaged approximately 12 +/- 4 years. Libraries were sequenced on Illumina HiSeq 2000 with 100+100 nt paired-end reads after adapter ligation with NEBNext reagents. To avoid cross-contamination, the mother libraries and the child libraries were prepared a month apart and sequenced in separate runs. For each donor, between about 450,000 and 2,300,000 distinct TCR beta clonotypes were identified. Naive TCR beta clonotypes were estimated from low-frequency clonotypes matched to each donor's FACS-determined naive share, without sorting.

What was sequenced was blood. This sequence uses TRBV19 and TRBJ1-4; TRBD1 is possibly the D segment (5 matching bases). The sequence was collected from a boy under 18 in good health. The DNA sequence is as follows: TGTGCCAGTATTGGGAACTCGGGGGTACTGTTTTTT. Its protein is CASIGNSGVLFF.